The rows below give T cell receptor beta chains drawn from one sample of a study of blood T cell repertoires in COVID-19. Data came from immunoSEQ multiplex PCR; TCRdb stores just in-frame clones and leaves some out. The table includes approximately 400,000 clones, around nine tenths detected once. The sequenced sample consisted of PBMCs or T cells enriched from blood (not recorded which). These receptors all come from a woman younger than 35 who had recovered from COVID-19. The CDR3 runs from the conserved cysteine through the conserved F or W. D genes are given only for firm matches. Where a row states a size, it is once, few, many or the class of an expanded clone; other rows omit it.

J: TRBJ2-7; D: TRBD2; V: TRBV4-1; size: once; DNA: TGCGCCAGCAGCCAAGGCACTAGCGGGGGGGCCTACGAGCAGTACTTC; CDR3: CASSQGTSGGAYEQYF
J: TRBJ1-2; D: TRBD1; V: TRBV19; size: .; DNA: TGTGCCAGTAGTCCCACAGGGGCCTATGGCTACACCTTC; CDR3: CASSPTGAYGYTF
J: TRBJ2-7; D: TRBD1; V: TRBV9; size: .; DNA: TGTGCCAGCAGCGCGACCGGGACAGGGGGATTATACGAGCAGTACTTC; CDR3: CASSATGTGGLYEQYF
J: TRBJ2-1; D: TRBD2; V: TRBV10-3; size: few; DNA: TGTGCCATCAGTGGGGGGGGAGTCAAGGACGCTAAAAAGGAGCAGTTCTTC; CDR3: CAISGGGVKDAKKEQFF
J: TRBJ2-1; D: TRBD2; V: TRBV6-1; size: .; DNA: TGTGCCAGCAGTGAATCTCCCAGCGGGGGACACAATGAGCAGTTCTTC; CDR3: CASSESPSGGHNEQFF
J: TRBJ1-3; D: TRBD1; V: TRBV18; size: once; DNA: TGTGCCAGCTCACGATCGACAGGGACCGGAAACACCATATATTTT; CDR3: CASSRSTGTGNTIYF
J: TRBJ2-3; D: TRBD1; V: TRBV7-3; size: .; DNA: TGTGCCAGCAGCCCTGGACAGGGTTCAGATACGCAGTATTTT; CDR3: CASSPGQGSDTQYF
J: TRBJ1-2; D: TRBD1; V: TRBV18; size: .; DNA: TGTGCCAGCTCTCTCGGGACAGCGATTAGCCCTAACTATGGCTACACCTTC; CDR3: CASSLGTAISPNYGYTF
J: TRBJ2-7; D: TRBD1; V: TRBV28; size: .; DNA: TGTGCCAGCAGTTTAAGGGACAGGGGGCTTCACGAGCAGTACTTC; CDR3: CASSLRDRGLHEQYF
J: TRBJ2-1; D: .; V: TRBV30; size: .; DNA: TGTGCCTGGAGTCGCCTTCGGGGGGCAGATGAGCAGTTCTTC; CDR3: CAWSRLRGADEQFF
J: TRBJ2-7; D: .; V: TRBV29-1; size: .; DNA: TGCAGCGTGGAGACCCTGGGGGGGACAGGCGGGTACGAGCAGTACTTC; CDR3: CSVETLGGTGGYEQYF
J: TRBJ2-7; D: .; V: TRBV6-5; size: .; DNA: TGTGCCACCAAAGAACAGGGAACCTACGAGCAGTACTTC; CDR3: CATKEQGTYEQYF
J: TRBJ2-5; D: .; V: TRBV11-2; size: .; DNA: TGTGCCAGCAGCTTGTCCGGCCAAGAGACCCAGTACTTC; CDR3: CASSLSGQETQYF
J: TRBJ2-7; D: .; V: TRBV5-1; size: .; DNA: TGCGCCAGCAGCTTTGACCCTAGCTCCTACGAGCAGTACTTC; CDR3: CASSFDPSSYEQYF
J: TRBJ1-3; D: TRBD1; V: TRBV9; size: .; DNA: TGTGCCAGCAGCATCCTGGACAGGGCGACTGGAAACACCATATATTTT; CDR3: CASSILDRATGNTIYF
J: TRBJ2-2; D: .; V: TRBV3-1/TRBV3-2; size: .; DNA: TGTGCCAGCAGCCTGATGGCCTCGGGATCCGGGGAGCTGTTTTTT; CDR3: CASSLMASGSGELFF
J: TRBJ1-5; D: .; V: TRBV19; size: .; DNA: TGTGCCAGTAGTAATCTCAATCAGCCCCAGCATTTT; CDR3: CASSNLNQPQHF
J: TRBJ1-5; D: TRBD1; V: TRBV6-5; size: .; DNA: TGTGCCAGCAGGGACAGGAACAATCAGCCCCAGCATTTT; CDR3: CASRDRNNQPQHF
J: TRBJ2-3; D: .; V: TRBV5-4; size: .; DNA: TGTGCCAGCAGTAACACAGATACGCAGTATTTT; CDR3: CASSNTDTQYF
J: TRBJ1-2; D: TRBD1; V: TRBV5-1; size: .; DNA: TGCGCCAGCAGCTCCGGGACAGGGGGCTTTGAGGGCTATGGCTACACCTTC; CDR3: CASSSGTGGFEGYGYTF
J: TRBJ2-5; D: .; V: TRBV5-1; size: .; DNA: TGCGCCAGCAGCGCCTCAGTTGGGGGCAACCAAGAGACCCAGTACTTC; CDR3: CASSASVGGNQETQYF
J: TRBJ2-7; D: .; V: TRBV4-2; size: .; DNA: TGTGCCAGCAGCCAACCGGACATCTCCTACGAGCAGTACTTC; CDR3: CASSQPDISYEQYF
J: TRBJ2-3; D: TRBD2; V: TRBV3-1/TRBV3-2; size: .; DNA: TGTGCCAGCAGCCATGAACAGCGCGGGACTAGCGGGGGGGAAAGCACAGATACGCAGTATTTT; CDR3: CASSHEQRGTSGGESTDTQYF
J: TRBJ2-7; D: .; V: TRBV14; size: .; DNA: TGTGCCAGCAGCCAAGACGAATCGAGGTCCTACGAGCAGTACTTC; CDR3: CASSQDESRSYEQYF
J: TRBJ1-2; D: .; V: TRBV13; size: .; DNA: TGTGCCAGCAGCTTAGGGCGCAACTATGGCTACACCTTC; CDR3: CASSLGRNYGYTF
J: TRBJ1-2; D: .; V: TRBV4-3; size: .; DNA: TGCGCCAGCAGCCAAGATGCCAGGGGCCCTGAGGGCTACACCTTC; CDR3: CASSQDARGPEGYTF
J: TRBJ2-1; D: .; V: TRBV12-5; size: .; DNA: TGTGCTAGTGGCTCGGGTAGGGGCTACAATGAGCAGTTCTTC; CDR3: CASGSGRGYNEQFF
J: TRBJ2-7; D: TRBD1; V: TRBV5-1; size: .; DNA: TGCGCCAGCAGCGAGGGGACAGGGGGGATCTACGAGCAGTACTTC; CDR3: CASSEGTGGIYEQYF
J: TRBJ1-2; D: .; V: TRBV2; size: .; DNA: TGTGCCAGCAGTGGGGGCGGTCCGCTTGGCTACACCTTC; CDR3: CASSGGGPLGYTF
J: TRBJ2-3; D: TRBD2; V: TRBV5-1; size: .; DNA: TGCGCCAGCAGCTGGGTAGCGGGAGGCACAGATACGCAGTATTTT; CDR3: CASSWVAGGTDTQYF
J: TRBJ2-1; D: .; V: TRBV5-1; size: .; DNA: TGCGCCAGCAGCTCTGACTCAGAGCAGTTCTTC; CDR3: CASSSDSEQFF
J: TRBJ1-6; D: TRBD1; V: TRBV7-9; size: .; DNA: TGTGCCAGCAGCTTATGGGACAGGAGCTCCTATAATTCACCCCTCCACTTT; CDR3: CASSLWDRSSYNSPLHF
J: TRBJ1-2; D: .; V: TRBV6-6; size: .; DNA: TGTGCCAGCAGCCTAGATATGACAGGCTATTATGGCTACACCTTC; CDR3: CASSLDMTGYYGYTF
J: TRBJ2-5; D: TRBD1; V: TRBV18; size: .; DNA: TGTGCCAGCTCACTACAGGGGGCCCAAGAGACCCAGTACTTC; CDR3: CASSLQGAQETQYF
J: TRBJ1-1; D: .; V: TRBV9; size: .; DNA: TGTGCCAGCAGCGTCTTACGGGACACTGAAGCTTTCTTT; CDR3: CASSVLRDTEAFF
J: TRBJ1-2; D: TRBD1; V: TRBV27; size: .; DNA: TGTGCCAGCAGCCTAAAGGGGGCCAGCCGTCCGAACTATGGCTACACCTTC; CDR3: CASSLKGASRPNYGYTF
J: TRBJ1-6; D: TRBD1; V: TRBV27; size: few; DNA: TGTGCCAGCAGAAGGTCCGGACAGGGGGCGAGTTCACCCCTCCACTTT; CDR3: CASRRSGQGASSPLHF
J: TRBJ1-2; D: .; V: TRBV6-5; size: once; DNA: TGTGCCAGCAGTTCTCAGGGCCCATATGGCTACACCTTC; CDR3: CASSSQGPYGYTF
J: TRBJ1-2; D: .; V: TRBV5-6; size: once; DNA: TGTGCCAGCAGCTTGGGCGGGGTGATCGGCGGCTACACCTTC; CDR3: CASSLGGVIGGYTF
J: TRBJ2-1; D: TRBD1; V: TRBV11-1; size: .; DNA: TGTGCCAGCAGCTTAGTGGCCGGACAGGGCAATGAGCAGTTCTTC; CDR3: CASSLVAGQGNEQFF
J: TRBJ2-7; D: .; V: TRBV5-1; size: few; DNA: TGCGCCAGCAGCCCCTCAAACAGGGCCTCCTTCTACGAGCAGTACTTC; CDR3: CASSPSNRASFYEQYF
J: TRBJ2-5; D: .; V: TRBV15; size: once; DNA: TGTGCCACCAGCAGAGATCTGACTATCGAGACCCAGTACTTC; CDR3: CATSRDLTIETQYF
J: TRBJ1-4; D: TRBD1; V: TRBV15; size: .; DNA: TGTGCCACCAGCGGTCAAGGGGGCGGTAATGAAAAACTGTTTTTT; CDR3: CATSGQGGGNEKLFF
J: TRBJ1-2; D: .; V: TRBV2; size: few; DNA: TGTGCCAGCAGTGCCCCGCAGGGTGAAAGCTTGTTC; CDR3: CASSAPQGESLF
J: TRBJ1-5; D: .; V: TRBV10-3; size: once; DNA: TGTGCCATCAGTGAGTCTGAGGTTGGCAATCAGCCCCAGCATTTT; CDR3: CAISESEVGNQPQHF
J: TRBJ1-2; D: .; V: TRBV12-3/TRBV12-4; size: .; DNA: TGTGCCAGCAGTACCCAGGGTTTTGGCTACACCTTC; CDR3: CASSTQGFGYTF
J: TRBJ1-2; D: TRBD1; V: TRBV19; size: .; DNA: TGTGCCAGCAGAGTGGGGGACAGGGGGCTTGGTTATGGCTACACCTTC; CDR3: CASRVGDRGLGYGYTF
J: TRBJ1-3; D: .; V: TRBV11-2; size: .; DNA: TGTGCCAGCAGCTTAGATCGAGCGAGCTCTGGAAACACCATATATTTT; CDR3: CASSLDRASSGNTIYF
J: TRBJ1-1; D: .; V: TRBV19; size: few; DNA: TGTGCCAGTAGCACTGGAGGGAACACTGAAGCTTTCTTT; CDR3: CASSTGGNTEAFF
J: TRBJ2-3; D: .; V: TRBV6-5; size: .; DNA: TGTGCCAGCAGTTACTCGATCAGGGAAAATACGCAGTATTTT; CDR3: CASSYSIRENTQYF
J: TRBJ2-2; D: TRBD2; V: TRBV30; size: .; DNA: TGTGCCTGGAGTGACGAACTAGCGGGGGGGATCAACACCGGGGAGCTGTTTTTT; CDR3: CAWSDELAGGINTGELFF
J: TRBJ1-2; D: TRBD1; V: TRBV2; size: .; DNA: TGTGCCAGCAGGGACAGGGGGGACTATGGCTACACCTTC; CDR3: CASRDRGDYGYTF